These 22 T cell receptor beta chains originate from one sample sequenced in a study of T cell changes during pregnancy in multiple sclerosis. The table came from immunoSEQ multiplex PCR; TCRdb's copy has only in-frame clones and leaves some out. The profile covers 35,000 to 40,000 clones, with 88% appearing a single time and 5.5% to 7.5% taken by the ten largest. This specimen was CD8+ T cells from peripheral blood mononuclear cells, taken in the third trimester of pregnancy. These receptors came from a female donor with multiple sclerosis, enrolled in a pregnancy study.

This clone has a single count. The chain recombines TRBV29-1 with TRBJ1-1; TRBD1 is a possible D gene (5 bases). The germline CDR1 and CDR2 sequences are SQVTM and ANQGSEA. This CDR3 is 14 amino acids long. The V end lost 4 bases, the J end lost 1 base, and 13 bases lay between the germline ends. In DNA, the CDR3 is TGCAGCGTTGGATTGCGACAGAGGAACACTGAAGCTTTCTTT. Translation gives CSVGLRQRNTEAFF.

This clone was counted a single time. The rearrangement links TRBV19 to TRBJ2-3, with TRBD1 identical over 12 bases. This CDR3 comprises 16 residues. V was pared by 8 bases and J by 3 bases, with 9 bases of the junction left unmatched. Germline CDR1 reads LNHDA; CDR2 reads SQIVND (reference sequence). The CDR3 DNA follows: TGTGCCAGTGGAGGAGGGACAGGGGGCGAGACAGATACGCAGTATTTT. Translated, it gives CASGGGTGGETDTQYF.

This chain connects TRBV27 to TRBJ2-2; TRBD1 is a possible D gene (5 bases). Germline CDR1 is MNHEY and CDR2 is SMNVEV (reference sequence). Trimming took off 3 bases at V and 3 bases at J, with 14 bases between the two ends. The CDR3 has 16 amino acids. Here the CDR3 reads CASSFGVRQHTGELFF. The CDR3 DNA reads TGTGCCAGCAGTTTTGGGGTCCGACAGCACACCGGGGAGCTGTTTTTT.

The CDR3 coding sequence is TGTGCCAGCAGCGGAAAGACAGGGGTTCTCTACGAGCAGTACTTC. This encodes CASSGKTGVLYEQYF. V and J are TRBV7-9 and TRBJ2-7, with 8 bases identical to TRBD1. Germline assignment: CDR1 SEHNR and CDR2 FQNEAQ (reference sequence). V lost 5 bases and J lost 3; bases outside the gene matches: 9. CDR3 size: 15 residues.

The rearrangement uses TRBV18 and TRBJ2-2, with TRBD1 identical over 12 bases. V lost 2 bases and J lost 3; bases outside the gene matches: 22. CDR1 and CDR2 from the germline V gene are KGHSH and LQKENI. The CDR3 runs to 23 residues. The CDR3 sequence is CASSPSRPGQGAVFVPDTGELFF. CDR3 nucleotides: TGTGCCAGCTCACCAAGCCGGCCGGGACAGGGGGCGGTTTTTGTTCCGGACACCGGGGAGCTGTTTTTT.

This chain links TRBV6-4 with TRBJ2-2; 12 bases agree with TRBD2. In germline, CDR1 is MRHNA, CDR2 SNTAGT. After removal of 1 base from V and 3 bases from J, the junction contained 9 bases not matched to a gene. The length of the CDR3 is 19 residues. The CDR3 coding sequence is TGTGCCAGCAGTGACTTGCCTAGCGGGGGGGCCCCCCACACCGGGGAGCTGTTTTTT. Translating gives CASSDLPSGGAPHTGELFF.

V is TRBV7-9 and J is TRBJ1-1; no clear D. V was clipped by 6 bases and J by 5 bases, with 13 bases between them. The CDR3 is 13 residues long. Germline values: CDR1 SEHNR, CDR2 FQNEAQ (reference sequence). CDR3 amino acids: CASSSVPGTEAFF. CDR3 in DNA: TGTGCCAGCAGTTCTGTGCCAGGTACTGAAGCTTTCTTT.

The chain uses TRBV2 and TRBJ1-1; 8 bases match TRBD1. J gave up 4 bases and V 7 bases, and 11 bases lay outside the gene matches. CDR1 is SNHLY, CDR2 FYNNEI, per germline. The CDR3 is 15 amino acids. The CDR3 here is CASKPITGGRTEAFF. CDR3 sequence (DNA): TGTGCCAGCAAGCCCATTACAGGGGGACGCACTGAAGCTTTCTTT.

CDR3 sequence (DNA): TGCGCCAGCAGCCCTGGGGCAGGGCCCCCAAGCGAGCAGTACTTC. Translated, it gives CASSPGAGPPSEQYF. The chain recombines TRBV4-1 with TRBJ2-7; maybe TRBD1 (5 bases). This CDR3 spans 15 amino acids. Deletions cut 4 bases from V and 6 bases from J, with 19 bases between. Looked up from germline, CDR1 is MGHRA and CDR2 is YSYEKL.

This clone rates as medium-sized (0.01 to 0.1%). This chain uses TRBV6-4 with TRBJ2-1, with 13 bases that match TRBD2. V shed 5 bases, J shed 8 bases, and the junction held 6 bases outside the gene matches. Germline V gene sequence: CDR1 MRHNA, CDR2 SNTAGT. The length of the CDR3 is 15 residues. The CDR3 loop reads CASSPGTSGVDEQFF. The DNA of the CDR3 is TGTGCCAGCAGTCCCGGGACTAGCGGGGTGGATGAGCAGTTCTTC.

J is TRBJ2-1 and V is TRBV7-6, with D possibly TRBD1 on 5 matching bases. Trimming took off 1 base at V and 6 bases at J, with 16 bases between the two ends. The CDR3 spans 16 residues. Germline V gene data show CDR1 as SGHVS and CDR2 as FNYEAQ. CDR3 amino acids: CASSLGWSVQGNEQFF. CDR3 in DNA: TGTGCCAGCAGCTTAGGATGGTCAGTTCAGGGCAATGAGCAGTTCTTC.

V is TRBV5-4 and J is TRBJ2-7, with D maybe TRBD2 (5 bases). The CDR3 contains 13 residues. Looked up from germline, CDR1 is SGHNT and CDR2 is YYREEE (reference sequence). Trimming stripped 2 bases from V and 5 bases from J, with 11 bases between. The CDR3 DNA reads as TGTGCCAGCAGCTTACGGGATCGCGACGAGCAGTACTTC. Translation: CASSLRDRDEQYF.

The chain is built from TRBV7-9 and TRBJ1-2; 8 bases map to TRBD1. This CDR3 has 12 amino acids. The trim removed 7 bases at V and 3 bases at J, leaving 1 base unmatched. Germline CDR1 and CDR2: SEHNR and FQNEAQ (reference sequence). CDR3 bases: TGTGCCAGCACAGGGGGCGACTATGGCTACACCTTC. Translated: CASTGGDYGYTF. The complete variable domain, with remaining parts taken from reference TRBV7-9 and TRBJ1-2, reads DTGVSQNPRHKITKRGQNVTFRCDPISEHNRLYWYRQTLGQGPEFLTYFQNEAQLEKSRLLSDRFSAERPKGSFSTLEIQRTEQGDSAMYLCASTGGDYGYTFGSGTRLTVV.

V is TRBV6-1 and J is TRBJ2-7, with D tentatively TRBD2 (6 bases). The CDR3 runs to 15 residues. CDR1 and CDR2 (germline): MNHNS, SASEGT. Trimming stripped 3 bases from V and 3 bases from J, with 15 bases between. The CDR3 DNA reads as TGTGCCAGCAGTGATCAGACCGGGAGCTTCTACGAGCAGTACTTC. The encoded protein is CASSDQTGSFYEQYF.

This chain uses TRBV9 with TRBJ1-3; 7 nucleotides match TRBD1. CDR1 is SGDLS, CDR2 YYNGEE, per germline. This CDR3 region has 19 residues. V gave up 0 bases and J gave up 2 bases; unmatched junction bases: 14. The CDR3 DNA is TGTGCCAGCAGCGTAGCGGAGGGGGCCCGATACCTTCCTGGAAACACCATATATTTT. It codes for CASSVAEGARYLPGNTIYF.

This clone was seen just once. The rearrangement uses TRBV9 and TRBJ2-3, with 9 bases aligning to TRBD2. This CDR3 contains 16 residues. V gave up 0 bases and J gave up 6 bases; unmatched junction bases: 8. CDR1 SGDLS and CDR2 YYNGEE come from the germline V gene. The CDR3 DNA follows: TGTGCCAGCAGCGTAGATGGCGGGGGGGCAGGCGATACGCAGTATTTT. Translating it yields CASSVDGGGAGDTQYF.

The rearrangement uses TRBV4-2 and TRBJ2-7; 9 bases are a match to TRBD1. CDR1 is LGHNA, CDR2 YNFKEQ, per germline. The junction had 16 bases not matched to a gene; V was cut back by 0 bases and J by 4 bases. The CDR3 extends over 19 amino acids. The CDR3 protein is CASSQDGTGGPERFYEQYF. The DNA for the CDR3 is TGTGCCAGCAGCCAAGATGGCACAGGGGGCCCCGAAAGGTTTTACGAGCAGTACTTC.

CDR3 amino acids: CASRTGTNTEAFF. Written as DNA, the CDR3 is TGTGCCAGCAGAACAGGAACAAACACTGAAGCTTTCTTT. This chain uses TRBV21-1 with TRBJ1-1; the table's D gene call, TRBD1, was not cross checked with the DNA. TRBV21-1 is a documented pseudogene. The CDR3 loop spans 13 amino acids.

DNA of the CDR3: TGTGCCAGCAGTTTAAGGACAGGGAAGTTTGACGAGCAGTACTTC. This sequence encodes CASSLRTGKFDEQYF. The gene calls are TRBV27 and TRBJ2-7; 8 bases fit TRBD1. J was trimmed by 5 bases and V by 2 bases; bases with no gene match: 8. The CDR3 sequence is 15 residues long. Germline V gene lookup returns CDR1 MNHEY and CDR2 SMNVEV (reference sequence).

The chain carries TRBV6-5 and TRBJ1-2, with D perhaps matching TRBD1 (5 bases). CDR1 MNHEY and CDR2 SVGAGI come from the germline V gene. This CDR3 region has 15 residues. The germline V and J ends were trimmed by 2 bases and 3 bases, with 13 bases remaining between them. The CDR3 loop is CASSYTQGIYYGYTF. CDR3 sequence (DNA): TGTGCCAGCAGTTACACGCAGGGAATTTACTATGGCTACACCTTC.

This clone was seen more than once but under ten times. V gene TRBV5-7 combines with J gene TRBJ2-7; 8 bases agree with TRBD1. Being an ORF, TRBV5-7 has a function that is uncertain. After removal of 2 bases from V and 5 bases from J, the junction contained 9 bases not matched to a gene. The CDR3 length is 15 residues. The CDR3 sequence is CASSFSRTGNNEQYF. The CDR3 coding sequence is TGTGCCAGCAGCTTTTCCAGGACAGGGAACAACGAGCAGTACTTC.

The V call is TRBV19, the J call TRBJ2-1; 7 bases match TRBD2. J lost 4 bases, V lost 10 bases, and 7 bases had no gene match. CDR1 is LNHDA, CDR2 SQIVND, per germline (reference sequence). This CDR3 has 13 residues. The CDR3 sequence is CAIATSLYNEQFF. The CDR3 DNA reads TGTGCCATCGCGACTAGCTTATACAATGAGCAGTTCTTC.